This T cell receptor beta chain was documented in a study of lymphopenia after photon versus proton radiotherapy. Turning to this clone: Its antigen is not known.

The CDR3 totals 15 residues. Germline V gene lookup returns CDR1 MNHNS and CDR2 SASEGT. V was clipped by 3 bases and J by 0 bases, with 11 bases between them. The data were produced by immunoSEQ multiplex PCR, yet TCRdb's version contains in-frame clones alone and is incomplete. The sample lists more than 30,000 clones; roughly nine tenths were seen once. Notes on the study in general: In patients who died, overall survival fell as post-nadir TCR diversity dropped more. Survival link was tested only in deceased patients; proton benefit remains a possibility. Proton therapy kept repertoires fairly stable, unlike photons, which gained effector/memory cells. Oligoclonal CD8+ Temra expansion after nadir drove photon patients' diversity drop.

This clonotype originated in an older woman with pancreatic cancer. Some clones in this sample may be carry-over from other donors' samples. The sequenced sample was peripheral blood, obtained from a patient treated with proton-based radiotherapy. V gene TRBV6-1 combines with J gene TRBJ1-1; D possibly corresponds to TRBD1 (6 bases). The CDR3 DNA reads TGTGCCAGCAGTGATAAACAGGGTCTGAACACTGAAGCTTTCTTT. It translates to CASSDKQGLNTEAFF.